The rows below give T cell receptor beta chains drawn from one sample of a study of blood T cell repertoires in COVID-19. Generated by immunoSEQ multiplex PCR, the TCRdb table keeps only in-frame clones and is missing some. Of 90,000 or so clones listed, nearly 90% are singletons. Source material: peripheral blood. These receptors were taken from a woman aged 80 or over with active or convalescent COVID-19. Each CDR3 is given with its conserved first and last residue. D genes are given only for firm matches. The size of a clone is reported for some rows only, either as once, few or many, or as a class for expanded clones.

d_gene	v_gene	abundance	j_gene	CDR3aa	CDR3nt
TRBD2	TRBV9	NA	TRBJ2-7	CASSVVAGPSYEQYF	TGTGCCAGCAGCGTAGTAGCGGGGCCCTCCTACGAGCAGTACTTC
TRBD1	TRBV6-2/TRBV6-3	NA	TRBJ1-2	CASSYGGTVNYGYTF	TGTGCCAGCAGTTACGGTGGGACAGTAAACTATGGCTACACCTTC
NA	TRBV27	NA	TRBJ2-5	CASSSLLSVSETQYF	TGTGCCAGCAGTTCCCTCCTCAGCGTTTCAGAGACCCAGTACTTC
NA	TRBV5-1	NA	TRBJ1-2	CASSPRQIVYGYTF	TGCGCCAGCAGCCCCCGACAGATTGTCTATGGCTACACCTTC
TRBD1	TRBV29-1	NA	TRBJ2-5	CSGDRTGRETQYF	TGCAGCGGAGACCGGACAGGGAGGGAGACCCAGTACTTC
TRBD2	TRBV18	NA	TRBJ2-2	CASSPLPGLAGKPNTGELFF	TGTGCCAGCTCACCCCTCCCGGGACTAGCGGGAAAGCCGAACACCGGGGAGCTGTTTTTT
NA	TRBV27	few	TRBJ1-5	CASSLWGLDNQPQHF	TGTGCCAGCAGTTTATGGGGGCTTGACAATCAGCCCCAGCATTTT
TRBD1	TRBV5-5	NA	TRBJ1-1	CASSSKQGVGTEAFF	TGTGCCAGCAGCTCGAAACAGGGGGTGGGCACTGAAGCTTTCTTT
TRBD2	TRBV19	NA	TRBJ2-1	CASRGLAGGRSSYNEQFF	TGTGCCAGTAGGGGACTAGCGGGGGGAAGGAGCTCCTACAATGAGCAGTTCTTC
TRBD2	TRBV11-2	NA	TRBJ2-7	CASSSRLAGPYEQYF	TGTGCCAGCAGCTCGAGACTAGCGGGGCCCTACGAGCAGTACTTC
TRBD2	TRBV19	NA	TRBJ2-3	CASSASAGAKDTQYF	TGTGCCAGTAGTGCCTCAGCGGGAGCGAAAGATACGCAGTATTTT
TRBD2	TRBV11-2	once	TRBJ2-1	CASRHLAGSYNEQFF	TGTGCCAGCAGGCATCTAGCGGGCTCCTACAATGAGCAGTTCTTC
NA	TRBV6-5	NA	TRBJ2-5	CASGAVLETQYF	TGTGCCAGCGGAGCAGTTCTAGAGACCCAGTACTTC
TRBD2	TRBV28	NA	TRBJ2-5	CASSSKYVTSGRETQYF	TGTGCCAGCAGTTCTAAATATGTGACTAGCGGGAGAGAGACCCAGTACTTC
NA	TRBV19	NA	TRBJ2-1	CASTLPIGGGGGYEQFF	TGTGCCAGTACACTGCCGATCGGGGGAGGGGGAGGGTATGAGCAGTTCTTC
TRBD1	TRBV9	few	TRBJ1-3	CASSLGQGGGNTIYF	TGTGCCAGCAGCTTGGGACAGGGAGGTGGAAACACCATATATTTT
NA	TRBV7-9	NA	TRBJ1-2	CATGQINYGYTF	TGTGCCACTGGACAGATTAACTATGGCTACACCTTC
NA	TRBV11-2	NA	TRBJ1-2	CASSLEFTGSYGYTF	TGTGCCAGCAGCTTAGAGTTTACAGGGAGCTATGGCTACACCTTC
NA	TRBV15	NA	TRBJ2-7	CATSRAGYEQYF	TGTGCCACCAGCAGAGCGGGTTACGAGCAGTACTTC
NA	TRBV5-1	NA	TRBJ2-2	CASSSPQGSGELFF	TGCGCCAGCAGCTCACCACAGGGTTCCGGGGAGCTGTTTTTT
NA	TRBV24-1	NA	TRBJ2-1	CATSDFPGQREQFF	TGTGCCACCAGTGATTTCCCCGGACAGAGGGAGCAGTTCTTC
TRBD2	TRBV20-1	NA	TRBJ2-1	CSASGWREDEQFF	TGCAGTGCTAGTGGGTGGCGGGAGGATGAGCAGTTCTTC
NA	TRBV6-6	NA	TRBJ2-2	CASRTGGGELFF	TGTGCCAGCAGGACCGGGGGCGGGGAGCTGTTTTTT
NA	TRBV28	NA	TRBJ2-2	CASSLGGLHTGELFF	TGTGCCAGCAGTTTGGGTGGACTCCACACCGGGGAGCTGTTTTTT
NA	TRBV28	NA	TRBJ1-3	CASRQPGNTIYF	TGTGCCAGCAGACAGCCTGGAAACACCATATATTTT
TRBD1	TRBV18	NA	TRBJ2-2	CASSPSEDRGRGDGELFF	TGTGCCAGCTCACCATCGGAAGACAGGGGGCGAGGGGACGGGGAGCTGTTTTTT
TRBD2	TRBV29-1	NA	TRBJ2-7	CSVGTSGTFSYEQYF	TGCAGCGTGGGGACTAGCGGTACGTTCTCCTACGAGCAGTACTTC
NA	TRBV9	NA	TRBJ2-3	CASSLGGVGTDTQYF	TGTGCCAGCAGCCTAGGGGGGGTGGGCACAGATACGCAGTATTTT
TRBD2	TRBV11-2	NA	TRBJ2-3	CASSLDSGGDTQYF	TGTGCCAGCAGCTTGGACAGCGGGGGAGATACGCAGTATTTT
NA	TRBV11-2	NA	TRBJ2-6	CASSPQVSGANVLTF	TGTGCCAGCAGCCCCCAGGTTTCTGGGGCCAACGTCCTGACTTTC
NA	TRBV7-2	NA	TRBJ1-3	CASSLSGPSWGNTIYF	TGTGCCAGCAGCTTGAGTGGGCCATCGTGGGGAAACACCATATATTTT
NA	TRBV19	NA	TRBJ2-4	CASSPTGTLALLAKNIQYF	TGTGCCAGTAGTCCGACCGGGACTCTTGCCCTACTAGCCAAAAACATTCAGTACTTC
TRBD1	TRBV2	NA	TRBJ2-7	CASSVIGTGFF	TGTGCCAGCAGTGTGATCGGGACAGGTTTTTTC
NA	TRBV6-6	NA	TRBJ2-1	CASSNPNPSSYNEQFF	TGTGCCAGCAGTAATCCAAACCCGAGCTCCTACAATGAGCAGTTCTTC
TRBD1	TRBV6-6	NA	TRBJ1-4	CASTQGDYEKLFF	TGTGCCAGCACCCAGGGGGATTATGAAAAACTGTTTTTT
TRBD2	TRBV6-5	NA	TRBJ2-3	CASSSLAGGSTDTQYF	TGTGCCAGCAGTTCTTTAGCGGGAGGGAGCACAGATACGCAGTATTTT